This T cell receptor (beta chain) was sequenced for a study of STAT3 mutations in large granular lymphocyte leukemia. Study in general: Approximately 40% of treated T-LGLL patients showed hematologic response to immunosuppression. Broader study findings: Clonal expansion was inferred from other time points because no sample existed at each clone's first appearance. Some patients had dominant TCR clones larger than their STAT3 mutant burden. Every T-LGLL patient had at least one immunodominant TCRbeta clonotype.

The trim removed 5 bases at V and 5 bases at J, leaving 8 bases unmatched. CDR1 is SGHTA, CDR2 FQGTGA, per germline. This CDR3 comprises 16 residues. TCRbeta libraries averaged around 38,000 productive templates per sample. The method was immunoSEQ multiplex PCR; TCRdb's version includes in-frame clones alone and lacks a portion of them. The sample lists over 8,000 clones; roughly nine tenths were seen once. Worth noting for this clone: Antigen unknown.

The receptor was isolated from a man in his sixties with T-cell large granular lymphocyte leukemia. Some clones in this sample may be carry-over from other donors' samples. Sequencing input: peripheral blood mononuclear cells. The chain recombines TRBV7-3 with TRBJ2-2; 10 bases agree with TRBD1. The DNA for the CDR3 is TGTGCCAGCAGCCCACGACAGGGGGCGCGAACCGGGGAGCTGTTTTTT. It encodes CASSPRQGARTGELFF.